This entry is about one TCR beta chain. Its antigen is unknown. This sample was taken from a study of shared clonotypes between healthy human individuals. Study-level points and caveats: Estimated richness was generally greater in naive than memory subsets.

Study donors comprised healthy, HIV-negative adults devoid of recent acute infection or vaccination. From CD4+ cells came CD45RA+ naive and CD45RA-negative memory subsets. V lost 2 bases and J lost 2, with 8 bases in between. The CDR3 loop spans 13 amino acids. Looked up from germline, CDR1 is SGHNT and CDR2 is YYREEE (reference sequence). Data came from immunoSEQ multiplex PCR; TCRdb stores just in-frame clones and leaves some out. The sample shows a few million clones, 85% to 95% of them seen only once. This receptor was identified in a man younger than 35 in good health. Some clones in this sample may be carry-over from other donors' samples. The sequencing sample was made of naive CD4+ T cells from PBMCs. Subset meaning: CD45RA+ positively selected. This chain uses TRBV5-4 with TRBJ2-7; D gene uncertain. This CDR3 is CASSFSEAYEQYF. The CDR3 bases are TGTGCCAGCAGCTTCTCAGAAGCCTACGAGCAGTACTTC. Full variable domain (outside the CDR3, taken from reference TRBV5-4 and TRBJ2-7): ETGVTQSPTHLIKTRGQQVTLRCSSQSGHNTVSWYQQALGQGPQFIFQYYREEENGRGNFPPRFSGLQFPNYSSELNVNALELDDSALYLCASSFSEAYEQYFGPGTRLTVT.